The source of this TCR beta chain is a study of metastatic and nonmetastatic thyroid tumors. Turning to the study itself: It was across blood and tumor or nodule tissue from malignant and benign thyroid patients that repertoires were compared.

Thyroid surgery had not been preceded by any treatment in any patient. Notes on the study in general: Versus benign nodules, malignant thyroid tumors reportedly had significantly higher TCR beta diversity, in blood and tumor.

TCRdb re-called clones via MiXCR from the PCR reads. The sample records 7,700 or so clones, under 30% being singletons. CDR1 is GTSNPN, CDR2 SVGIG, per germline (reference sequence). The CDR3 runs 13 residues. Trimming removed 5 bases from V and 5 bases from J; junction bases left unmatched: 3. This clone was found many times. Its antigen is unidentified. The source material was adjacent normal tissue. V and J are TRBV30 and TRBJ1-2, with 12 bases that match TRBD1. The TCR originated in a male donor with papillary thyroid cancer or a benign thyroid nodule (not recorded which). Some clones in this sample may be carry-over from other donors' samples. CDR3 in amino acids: CAWGTGGGYGYTF. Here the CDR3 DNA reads TGTGCCTGGGGGACAGGGGGCGGGTATGGCTACACCTTC.